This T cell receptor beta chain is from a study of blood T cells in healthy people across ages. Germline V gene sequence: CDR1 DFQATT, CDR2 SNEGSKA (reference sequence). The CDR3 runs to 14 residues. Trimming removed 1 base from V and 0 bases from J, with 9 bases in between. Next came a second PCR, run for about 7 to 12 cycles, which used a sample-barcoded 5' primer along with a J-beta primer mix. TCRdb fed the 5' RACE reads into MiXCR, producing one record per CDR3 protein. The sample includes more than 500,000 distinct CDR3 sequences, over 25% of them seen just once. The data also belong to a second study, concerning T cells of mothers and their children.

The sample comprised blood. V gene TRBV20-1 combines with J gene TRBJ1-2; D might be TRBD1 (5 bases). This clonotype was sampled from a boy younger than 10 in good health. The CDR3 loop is CSARAGSSNYGYTF. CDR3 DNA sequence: TGCAGTGCTAGAGCAGGGAGCTCTAACTATGGCTACACCTTC.